The T cell receptor beta chain described here comes from a study of CD8+ T cells in alopecia areata. cDNA prepared by RNA extraction and subsequent reverse transcription served as the template for sequencing. Profiled with immunoSEQ multiplex PCR; TCRdb holds only in-frame clones, not every one. The sample has over 150,000 clones, about 60% seen once. This CDR3 has 15 amino acids. Unmatched junction bases numbered 3, after V lost 1 base and J lost 2 bases. CDR1 and CDR2 (germline): LGHNA, YNFKEQ. Treatment of the sample: oral pan-JAK inhibitor, 5-10 mg twice daily. Collected material from alopecia areata patients comprised lesional scalp punch biopsies and peripheral blood.

The TCR comes from a human donor with alopecia areata. The sample here was CD4+ T cells sorted from blood, taken at week 4, from a patient treated with tofacitinib. The V gene is TRBV4-2, the J gene TRBJ2-5, with 8 bases fitting TRBD1. CDR3 region: CASSQVGTGQETQYF. The CDR3 DNA is TGTGCCAGCAGCCAAGTCGGGACAGGACAAGAGACCCAGTACTTC.